This TCR beta chain was sequenced in a study of blood T cell repertoires in COVID-19. Study in general: Material from acute and convalescent COVID-19 was sourced from the United States, Italy and Spain. The analysed material was cDNA or gDNA that came from T cells, B-cell-depleted T cells, or PBMCs.

As processed by the authors: The assay estimated nucleated cells by amplifying reference gene primers. The data were produced by immunoSEQ multiplex PCR, yet TCRdb's version contains in-frame clones alone and is incomplete. V and J calls and clone size are those listed in that table; D and trimming were worked out from the DNA. The data hold hundreds of thousands of clones, with approximately 89% observed a single time. With 4 bases removed from V and 3 bases from J, the gap between germline ends came to 14 bases. CDR1 is SGHTS and CDR2 is YDEGEE in the germline V gene. CDR3 length: 14 amino acids. The sequencing input was peripheral blood. J is TRBJ2-7 and V is TRBV5-8; a weak D match, TRBD1 (6 bases). This clonotype was sampled from a woman aged 55 to 70 with acute or convalescent COVID-19. The CDR3 DNA reads as TGTGCCAGCAGCCCAGGACAGAGACTCTACGAGCAGTACTTC. This encodes CASSPGQRLYEQYF.